This TCR beta chain was documented in a study of T cells in Graves' hyperthyroidism and ophthalmopathy. About the study: Peripheral blood was obtained at initial diagnosis, preceding any treatment. Overall study results and limits: Within blood appeared most thyroid clonotypes that had expanded above 0.001.

A NOSPECS grade of at least 4, a Clinical Activity Score of at least 3 and duration under 3 months were recorded in ophthalmopathy patients. Exclusions: uncontrolled infection, other autoimmune disease, pregnancy, lactation. Unmatched junction bases numbered 10, after V lost 0 bases and J lost 7 bases. Germline CDR1 reads DFQATT; CDR2 reads SNEGSKA (reference sequence). The CDR3 is made up of 16 amino acids. A word on this clonotype: Its antigen is still unknown.

Template material for amplifying TCR beta CDR3 regions consisted of RNA transcripts. The HTBI primer set drove a first-round RT-PCR of the TCR CDR3. One entry per CDR3 protein results from TCRdb running MiXCR on the multiplex PCR reads. The sample lists about 640,000 distinct CDR3 sequences; around 20% were seen once. The chain recombines TRBV20-1 with TRBJ2-4; 9 nucleotides agree with TRBD2. The sequence came from a man aged 25-45 years with Graves' ophthalmopathy. Sample: blood. DNA for the CDR3: TGCAGTGCTAGAGATCGGCGGGAGGGCAATACTAACATTCAGTACTTC. This sequence encodes CSARDRREGNTNIQYF.